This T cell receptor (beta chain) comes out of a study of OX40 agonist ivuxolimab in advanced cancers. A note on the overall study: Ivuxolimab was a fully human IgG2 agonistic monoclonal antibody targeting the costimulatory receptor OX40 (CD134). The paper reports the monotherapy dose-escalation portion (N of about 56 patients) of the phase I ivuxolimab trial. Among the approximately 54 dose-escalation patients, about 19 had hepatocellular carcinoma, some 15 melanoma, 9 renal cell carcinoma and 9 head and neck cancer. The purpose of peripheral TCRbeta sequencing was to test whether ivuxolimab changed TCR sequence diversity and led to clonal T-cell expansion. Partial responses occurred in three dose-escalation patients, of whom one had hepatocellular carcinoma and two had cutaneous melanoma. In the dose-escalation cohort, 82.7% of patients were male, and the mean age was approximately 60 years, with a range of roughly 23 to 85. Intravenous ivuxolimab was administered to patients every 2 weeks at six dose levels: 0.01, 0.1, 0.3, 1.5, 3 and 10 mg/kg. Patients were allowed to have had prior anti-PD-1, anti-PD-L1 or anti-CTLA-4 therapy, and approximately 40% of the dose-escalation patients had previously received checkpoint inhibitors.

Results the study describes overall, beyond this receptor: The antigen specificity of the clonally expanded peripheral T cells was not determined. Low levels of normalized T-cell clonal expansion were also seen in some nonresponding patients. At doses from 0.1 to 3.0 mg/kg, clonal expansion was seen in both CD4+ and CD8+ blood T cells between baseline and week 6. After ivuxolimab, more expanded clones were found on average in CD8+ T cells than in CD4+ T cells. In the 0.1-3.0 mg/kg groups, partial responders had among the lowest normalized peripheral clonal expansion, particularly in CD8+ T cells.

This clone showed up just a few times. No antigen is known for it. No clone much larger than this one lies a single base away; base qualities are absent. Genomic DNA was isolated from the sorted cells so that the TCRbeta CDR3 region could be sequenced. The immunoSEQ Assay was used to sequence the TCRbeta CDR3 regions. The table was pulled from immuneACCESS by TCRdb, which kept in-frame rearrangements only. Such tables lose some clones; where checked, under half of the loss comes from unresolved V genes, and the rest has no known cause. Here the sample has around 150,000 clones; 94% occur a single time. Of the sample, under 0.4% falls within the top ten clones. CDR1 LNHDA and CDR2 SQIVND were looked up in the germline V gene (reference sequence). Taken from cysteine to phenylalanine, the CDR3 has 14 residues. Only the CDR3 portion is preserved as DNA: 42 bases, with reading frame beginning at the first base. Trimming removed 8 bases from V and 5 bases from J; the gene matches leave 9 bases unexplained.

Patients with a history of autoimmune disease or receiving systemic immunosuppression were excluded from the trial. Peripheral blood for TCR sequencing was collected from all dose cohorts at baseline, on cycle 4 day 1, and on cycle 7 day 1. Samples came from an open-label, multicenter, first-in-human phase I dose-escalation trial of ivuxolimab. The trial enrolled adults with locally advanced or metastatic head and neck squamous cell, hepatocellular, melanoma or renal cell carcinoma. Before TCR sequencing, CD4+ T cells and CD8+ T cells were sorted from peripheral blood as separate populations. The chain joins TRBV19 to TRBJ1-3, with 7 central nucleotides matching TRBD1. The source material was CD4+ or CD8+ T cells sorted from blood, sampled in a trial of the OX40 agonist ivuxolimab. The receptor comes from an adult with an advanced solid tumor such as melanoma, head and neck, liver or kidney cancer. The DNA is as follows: TGTGCCAGTTACCGCGGGGGACAGCGAAACACCATATATTTT. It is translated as CASYRGGQRNTIYF. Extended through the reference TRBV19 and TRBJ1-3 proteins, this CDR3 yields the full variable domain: DGGITQSPKYLFRKEGQNVTLSCEQNLNHDAMYWYRQDPGQGLRLIYYSQIVNDFQKGDIAEGYSVSREKKESFPLTVTSAQKNPTAFYLCASYRGGQRNTIYFGEGSWLTVV.